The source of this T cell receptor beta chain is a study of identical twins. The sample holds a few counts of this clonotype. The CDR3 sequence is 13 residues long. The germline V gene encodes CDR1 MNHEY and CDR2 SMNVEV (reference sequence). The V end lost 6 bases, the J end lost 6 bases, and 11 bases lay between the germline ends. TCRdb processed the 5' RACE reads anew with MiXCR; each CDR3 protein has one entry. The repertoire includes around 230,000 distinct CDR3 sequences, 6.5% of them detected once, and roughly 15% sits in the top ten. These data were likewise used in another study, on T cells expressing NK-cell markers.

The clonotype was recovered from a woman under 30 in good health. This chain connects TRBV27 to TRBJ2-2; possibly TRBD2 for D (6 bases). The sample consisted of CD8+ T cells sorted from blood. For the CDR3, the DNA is TGTGCCAGCAGCAGGGACTTCTCCGGGGAGCTGTTTTTT. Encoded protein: CASSRDFSGELFF.